This T cell receptor (beta chain) was recovered during a study of cytomegalovirus exposure and HLA in healthy donors. PCR employed 60 Vbeta and 13 Jbeta primers. The table came from immunoSEQ multiplex PCR; TCRdb's copy has only in-frame clones and leaves some out. The sample holds tens of thousands of clones, less than 80% seen once. The germline V gene has CDR1 MNHEY and CDR2 SMNVEV (reference sequence). The length of the CDR3 is 15 residues. V shed 5 bases and J 6 bases; nucleotides not matched to a gene: 11. Sequencing was carried out using PBMCs. The source is a man aged 60 to 75 in good health and CMV-seropositive. The chain joins TRBV27 to TRBJ2-3; TRBD1 aligns across 7 bases. CDR3 coding DNA: TGTGCCAGCAGTGCCGGGACAGTACTCCGCGATACGCAGTATTTT. This sequence encodes CASSAGTVLRDTQYF.